In its sample, the clone carrying this TCR beta chain was seen many times. The antigen is not known. Full-length variable regions came from constant-region reverse primers plus semi-nested Nested Universal Primer A PCR. TCRdb itself ran the 5' RACE reads through MiXCR, one entry per CDR3 protein. The sample records about 40,000 distinct CDR3 sequences, about 20% being singletons. Whole-study results and caveats: Tumor Tregs overlapped most with tumor, then blood, naive CD4+ cells. The larger cohort examined one V-J beta rearrangement, not whole repertoires. Tumor memory CD4+ T cell TCR gene usage was found to cluster with blood and lymph node memory CD4+ cells and with lymph node naive CD4+ cells.

CDR1 and CDR2 (germline): MNHEY, SVGEGT. J gave up 0 bases and V 5 bases, and 8 bases lay outside the gene matches. The CDR3 is 16 amino acids. The sequencing input was naive CD4+ T cells sorted from a lymph node. The subset here: naive CD4+ T cells, CD4+CD45RA+CD25-. This TCR came from a female donor with breast cancer. The rearrangement joins TRBV6-2 or TRBV6-3 to TRBJ2-3, with 7 bases fitting TRBD2. The CDR3 is CASSTRDYGSTDTQYF. The CDR3 DNA is TGTGCCAGCAGTACTCGGGACTACGGGAGCACAGATACGCAGTATTTT.